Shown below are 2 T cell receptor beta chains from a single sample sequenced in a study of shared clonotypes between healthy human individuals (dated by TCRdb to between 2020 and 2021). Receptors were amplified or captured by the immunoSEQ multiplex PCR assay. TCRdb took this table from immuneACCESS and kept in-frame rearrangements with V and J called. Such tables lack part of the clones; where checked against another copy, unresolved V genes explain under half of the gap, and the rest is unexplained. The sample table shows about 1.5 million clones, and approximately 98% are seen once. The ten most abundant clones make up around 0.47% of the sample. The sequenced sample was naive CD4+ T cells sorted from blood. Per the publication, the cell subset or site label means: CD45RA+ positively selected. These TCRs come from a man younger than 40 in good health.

The CDR3 loop is CASSFRVALYGYTF. CDR3 nucleotide sequence: TGTGCCAGCAGTTTCAGGGTCGCCCTTTATGGCTACACCTTC. The chain is built from TRBV28 and TRBJ1-2; possibly TRBD1 for D (5 bases). The germline gives CDR1 MDHEN, CDR2 SYDVKM. Trimming took 3 bases from V and 5 from J, leaving 13 bases between them. This CDR3 has 14 residues.

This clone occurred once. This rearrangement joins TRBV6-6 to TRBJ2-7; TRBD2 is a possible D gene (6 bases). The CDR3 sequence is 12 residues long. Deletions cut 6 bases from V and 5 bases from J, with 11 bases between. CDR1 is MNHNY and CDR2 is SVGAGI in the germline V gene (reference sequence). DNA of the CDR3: TGTGCCAGCAGGGTTGGGGAGGACGAGCAGTACTTC. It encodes CASRVGEDEQYF.